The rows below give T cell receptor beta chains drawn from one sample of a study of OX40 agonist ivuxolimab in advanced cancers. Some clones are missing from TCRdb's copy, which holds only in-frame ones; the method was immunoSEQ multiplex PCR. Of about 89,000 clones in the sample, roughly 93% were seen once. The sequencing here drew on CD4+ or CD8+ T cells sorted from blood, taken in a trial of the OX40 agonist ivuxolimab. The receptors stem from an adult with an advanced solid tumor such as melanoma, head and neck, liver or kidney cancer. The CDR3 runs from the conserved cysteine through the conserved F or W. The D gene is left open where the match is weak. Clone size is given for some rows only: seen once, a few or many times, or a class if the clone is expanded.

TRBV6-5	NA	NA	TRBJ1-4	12	TGTGCCAGCAAGGGAGCGGTGGAGAAACTGTTTTTT	CASKGAVEKLFF
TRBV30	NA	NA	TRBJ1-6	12	TGTGCCTGGAGCGGCACTCTACAACCCCTCCACTTT	CAWSGTLQPLHF
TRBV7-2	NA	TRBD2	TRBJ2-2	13	TGTGCCAGCAGCTTCGGCGGGAGTGTGGAGCTGTTTTTT	CASSFGGSVELFF
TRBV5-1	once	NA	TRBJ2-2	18	TGCGCCAGCAGCTTGGAATTCTCTGGTCGGGGGGCTACCGGGGAGCTGTTTTTT	CASSLEFSGRGATGELFF
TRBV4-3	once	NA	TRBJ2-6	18	TGCGCCAGCAGCCAAGATTTTCTGGGCGTTGCTGGGGCCAACGTCCTGACTTTC	CASSQDFLGVAGANVLTF
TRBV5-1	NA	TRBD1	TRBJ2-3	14	TGCGCCAGCAGCTCGGGACAGGGGACAGATACGCAGTATTTT	CASSSGQGTDTQYF
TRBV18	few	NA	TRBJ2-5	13	TGTGCCAGCTCACCCCTTACGGGAGAGACCCAGTACTTC	CASSPLTGETQYF
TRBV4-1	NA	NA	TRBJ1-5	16	TGCGCCAGCAGCCAAGGGGGGGCCCCCCTAAATCAGCCCCAGCATTTT	CASSQGGAPLNQPQHF
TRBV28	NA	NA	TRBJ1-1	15	TGTGCCAGCAGCCGGCCAGGGCTGACGAACACTGAAGCTTTCTTT	CASSRPGLTNTEAFF
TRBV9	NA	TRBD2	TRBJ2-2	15	TGTGCCAGCAGCGTAGCGGGCGGGAGTCCCGGGGAGCTGTTTTTT	CASSVAGGSPGELFF
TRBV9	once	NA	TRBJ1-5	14	TGTGCCAGCAGCGAAGAGGGGTTCAATCAGCCCCAGCATTTT	CASSEEGFNQPQHF